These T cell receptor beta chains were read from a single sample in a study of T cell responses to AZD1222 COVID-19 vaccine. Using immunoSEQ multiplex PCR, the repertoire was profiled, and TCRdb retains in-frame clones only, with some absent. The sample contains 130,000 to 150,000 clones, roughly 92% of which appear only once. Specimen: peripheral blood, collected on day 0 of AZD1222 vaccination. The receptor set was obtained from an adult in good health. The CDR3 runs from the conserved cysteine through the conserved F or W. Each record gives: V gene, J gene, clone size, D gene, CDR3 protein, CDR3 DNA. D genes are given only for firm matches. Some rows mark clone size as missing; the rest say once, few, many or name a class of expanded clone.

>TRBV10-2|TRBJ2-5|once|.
CASAKTVETQYF
TGCGCCAGCGCAAAAACAGTGGAGACCCAGTACTTC
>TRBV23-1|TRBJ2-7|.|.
CASSPGHLYEQYF
TGCGCCAGCAGTCCGGGACATCTTTACGAGCAGTACTTC
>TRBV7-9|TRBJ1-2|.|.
CASSRGSSSYGYTF
TGTGCCAGCAGTCGGGGGAGTAGCTCTTATGGCTACACCTTC
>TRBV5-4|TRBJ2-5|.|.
CASSLAGSQETQYF
TGTGCCAGCAGCTTGGCCGGCAGTCAAGAGACCCAGTACTTC
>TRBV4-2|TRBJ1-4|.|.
CASSQDPRAGWANEKLFF
TGTGCCAGCAGCCAAGATCCGAGGGCCGGGTGGGCTAATGAAAAACTGTTTTTT
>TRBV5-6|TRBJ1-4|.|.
CASSLNRGWPNEKLFF
TGTGCCAGCAGCTTGAACAGAGGGTGGCCTAATGAAAAACTGTTTTTT
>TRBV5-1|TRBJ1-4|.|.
CASSFGRGGGNEKLFF
TGCGCCAGCAGTTTTGGAAGGGGTGGAGGAAATGAAAAACTGTTTTTT
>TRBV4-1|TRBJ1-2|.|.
CASSQVARRLIYGYTF
TGCGCCAGCAGCCAGGTGGCCAGGCGCTTGATCTATGGCTACACCTTC
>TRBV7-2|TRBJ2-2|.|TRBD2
CASSFEAGRPGELFF
TGTGCCAGCAGCTTCGAAGCGGGGCGTCCCGGGGAGCTGTTTTTT
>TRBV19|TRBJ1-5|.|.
CASHGYSRQPQHF
TGTGCCAGTCATGGTTACTCCCGACAGCCCCAGCATTTT
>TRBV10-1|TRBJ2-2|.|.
CASTTGPTGELFF
TGCGCCAGCACCACAGGGCCCACCGGGGAGCTGTTTTTT
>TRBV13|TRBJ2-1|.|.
CASSLIGRLYNEQFF
TGTGCCAGCAGCTTAATAGGACGACTATACAATGAGCAGTTCTTC
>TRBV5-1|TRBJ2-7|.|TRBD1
CASSFGDRGLREQYF
TGCGCCAGCAGCTTCGGGGACAGGGGGCTCCGCGAGCAGTACTTC
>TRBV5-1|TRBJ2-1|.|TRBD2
CASSFSGSGGNEQFF
TGCGCCAGCAGCTTTAGCGGGAGCGGCGGGAATGAGCAGTTCTTC